This TCR beta chain was recorded in a study of patients and donors after allogeneic stem cell transplantation. Trimming stripped 0 bases from V and 4 bases from J, with 10 bases between. CDR1 is SGHTA, CDR2 FQGNSA, per germline. The CDR3 contains 15 residues. One entry per CDR3 protein results from TCRdb running MiXCR on the RT-PCR reads. The sample has about 40,000 distinct CDR3 sequences, under 40% seen once; the top ten hold approximately 79%. V usage is TRBV7-2 and J usage is TRBJ2-1, with D maybe TRBD1 (5 bases). The origin of this receptor is a human donor who was either an allogeneic HSCT recipient or a stem cell or donor lymphocyte infusion donor (not recorded which). It is not recorded whose cells these are; they may come from a transplant donor. The sequenced sample was blood, either unsorted or a sorted T cell fraction (not recorded which). For the CDR3, the DNA is TGTGCCAGCAGCTTAGCCTGGCAGGGATACAATGAGCAGTTCTTC. Residues: CASSLAWQGYNEQFF.